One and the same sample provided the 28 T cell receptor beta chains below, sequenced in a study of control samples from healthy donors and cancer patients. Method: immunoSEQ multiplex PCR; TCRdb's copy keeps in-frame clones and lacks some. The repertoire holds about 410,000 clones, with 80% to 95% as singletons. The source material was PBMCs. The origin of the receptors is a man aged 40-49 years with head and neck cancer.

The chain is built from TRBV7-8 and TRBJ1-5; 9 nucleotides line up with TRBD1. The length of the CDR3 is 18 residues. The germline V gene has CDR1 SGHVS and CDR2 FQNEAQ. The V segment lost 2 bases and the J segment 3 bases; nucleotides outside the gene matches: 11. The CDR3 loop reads CASSLNYQQGAYNQPQHF. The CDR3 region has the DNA TGTGCCAGCAGCTTAAACTACCAACAGGGGGCCTACAATCAGCCCCAGCATTTT.

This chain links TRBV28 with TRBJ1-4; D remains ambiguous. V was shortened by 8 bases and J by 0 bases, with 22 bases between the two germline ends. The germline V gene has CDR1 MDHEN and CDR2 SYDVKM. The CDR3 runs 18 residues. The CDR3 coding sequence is TGTGCCAGCCTGGCAGGCGGCTTATTCTGGGCAACTAATGAAAAACTGTTTTTT. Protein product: CASLAGGLFWATNEKLFF.

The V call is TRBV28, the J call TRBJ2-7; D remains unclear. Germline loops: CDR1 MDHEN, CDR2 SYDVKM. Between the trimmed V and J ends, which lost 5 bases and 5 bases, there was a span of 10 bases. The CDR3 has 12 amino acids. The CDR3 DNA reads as TGTGCCAGCAGTCGTTTTAGGGACGAGCAGTACTTC. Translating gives CASSRFRDEQYF.

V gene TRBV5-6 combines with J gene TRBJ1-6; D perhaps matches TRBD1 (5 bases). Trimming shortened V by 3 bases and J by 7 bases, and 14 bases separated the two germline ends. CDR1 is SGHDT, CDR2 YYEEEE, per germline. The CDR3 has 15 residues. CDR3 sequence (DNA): TGTGCCAGCAGCTCATCCGTTGGGGGGAATTCACCCCTCCACTTT. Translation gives CASSSSVGGNSPLHF.

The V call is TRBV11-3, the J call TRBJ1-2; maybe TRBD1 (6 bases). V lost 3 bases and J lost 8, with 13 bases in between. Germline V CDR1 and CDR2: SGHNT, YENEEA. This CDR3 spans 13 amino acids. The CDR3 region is CASSFTQGKGYTF. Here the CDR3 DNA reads TGTGCCAGCAGCTTTACTCAGGGGAAAGGCTACACCTTC. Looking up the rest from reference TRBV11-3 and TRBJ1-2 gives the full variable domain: EAGVVQSPRYKIIEKKQPVAFWCNPISGHNTLYWYLQNLGQGPELLIRYENEEAVDDSQLPKDRFSAERLKGVDSTLKIQPAELGDSAVYLCASSFTQGKGYTFGSGTRLTVV.

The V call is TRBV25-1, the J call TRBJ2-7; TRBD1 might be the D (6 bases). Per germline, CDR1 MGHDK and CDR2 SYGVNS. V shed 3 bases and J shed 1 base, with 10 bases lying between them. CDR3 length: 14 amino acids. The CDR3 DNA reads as TGTGCCAGCAGTGATTGGGACACATCCTACGAGCAGTACTTC. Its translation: CASSDWDTSYEQYF.

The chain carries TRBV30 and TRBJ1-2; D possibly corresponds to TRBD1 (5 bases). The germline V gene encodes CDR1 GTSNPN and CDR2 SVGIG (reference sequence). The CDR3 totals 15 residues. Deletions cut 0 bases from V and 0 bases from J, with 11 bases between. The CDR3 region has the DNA TGTGCCTGGAGTGTAGGGGTTCTAGCTAACTATGGCTACACCTTC. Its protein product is CAWSVGVLANYGYTF.

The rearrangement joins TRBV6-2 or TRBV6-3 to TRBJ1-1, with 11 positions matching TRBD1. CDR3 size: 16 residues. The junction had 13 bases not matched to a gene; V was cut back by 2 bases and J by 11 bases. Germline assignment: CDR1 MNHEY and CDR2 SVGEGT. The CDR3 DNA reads TGTGCCAGCAGTTACGGGGGTCGGAGGACAGGGGGCTCGGCTTTCTTT. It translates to CASSYGGRRTGGSAFF.

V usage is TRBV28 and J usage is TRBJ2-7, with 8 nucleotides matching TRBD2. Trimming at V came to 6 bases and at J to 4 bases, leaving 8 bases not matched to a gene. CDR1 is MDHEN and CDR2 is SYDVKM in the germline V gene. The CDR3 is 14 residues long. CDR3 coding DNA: TGTGCCAGCAGGAAAGCGGGAGTCGGGTACGAGCAGTACTTC. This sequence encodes CASRKAGVGYEQYF.

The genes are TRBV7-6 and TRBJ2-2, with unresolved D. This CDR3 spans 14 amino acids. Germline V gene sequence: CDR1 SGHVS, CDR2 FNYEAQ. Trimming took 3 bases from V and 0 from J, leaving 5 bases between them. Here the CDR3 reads CASSFTPNTGELFF. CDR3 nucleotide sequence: TGTGCCAGCAGCTTTACCCCGAACACCGGGGAGCTGTTTTTT.

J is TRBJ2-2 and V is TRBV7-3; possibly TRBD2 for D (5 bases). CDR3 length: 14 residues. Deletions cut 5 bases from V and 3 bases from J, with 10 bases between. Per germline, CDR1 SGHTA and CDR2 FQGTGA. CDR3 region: CASSGSRYTGELFF. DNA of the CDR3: TGTGCCAGCAGCGGGAGTCGGTACACCGGGGAGCTGTTTTTT.

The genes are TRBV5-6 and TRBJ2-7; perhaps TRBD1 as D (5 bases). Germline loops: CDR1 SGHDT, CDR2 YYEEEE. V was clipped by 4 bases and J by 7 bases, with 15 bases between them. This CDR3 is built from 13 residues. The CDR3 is CASSTGSLGEQYF. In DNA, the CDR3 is TGTGCCAGCAGCACAGGTTCCCTTGGGGAGCAGTACTTC.

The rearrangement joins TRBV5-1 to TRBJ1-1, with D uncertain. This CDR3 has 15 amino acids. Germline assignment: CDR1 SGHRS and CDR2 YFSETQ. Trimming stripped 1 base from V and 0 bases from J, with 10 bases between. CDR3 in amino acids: CASSLRPRLNTEAFF. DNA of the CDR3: TGCGCCAGCAGCTTGAGGCCCAGATTGAACACTGAAGCTTTCTTT.

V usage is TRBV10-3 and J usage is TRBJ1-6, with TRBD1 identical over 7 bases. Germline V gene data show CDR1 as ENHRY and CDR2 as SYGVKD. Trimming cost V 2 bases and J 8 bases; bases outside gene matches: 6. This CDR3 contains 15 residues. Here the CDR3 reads CAISERTGPDSPLHF. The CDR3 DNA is TGTGCCATCAGTGAGCGGACAGGACCTGATTCACCCCTCCACTTT.

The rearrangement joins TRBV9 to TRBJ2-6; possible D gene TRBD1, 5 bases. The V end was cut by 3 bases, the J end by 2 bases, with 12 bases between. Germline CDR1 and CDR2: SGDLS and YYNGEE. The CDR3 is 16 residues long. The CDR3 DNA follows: TGTGCCAGCAGCGCCGTTTTCAGGGCTGGGGCCAACGTCCTGACTTTC. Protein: CASSAVFRAGANVLTF.

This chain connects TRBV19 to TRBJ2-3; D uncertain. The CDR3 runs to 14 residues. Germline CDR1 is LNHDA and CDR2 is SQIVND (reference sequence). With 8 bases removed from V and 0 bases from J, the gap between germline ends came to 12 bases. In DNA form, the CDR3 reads TGTGCCAGTTCCTGGACCGTTAGCACAGATACGCAGTATTTT. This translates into CASSWTVSTDTQYF.

This CDR3 is CASSQDPGGISYNSPLHF. The CDR3 DNA sequence: TGTGCCAGCAGCCAAGATCCCGGGGGCATCTCCTATAATTCACCCCTCCACTTT. V gene TRBV3-1 (or the pseudogene TRBV3-2) combines with J gene TRBJ1-6; possible D gene TRBD1, 6 bases. V was clipped by 0 bases and J by 0 bases, with 12 bases between them. CDR3 size: 18 residues. CDR1 is LGHDT, CDR2 YNNKEL, per germline (reference sequence).

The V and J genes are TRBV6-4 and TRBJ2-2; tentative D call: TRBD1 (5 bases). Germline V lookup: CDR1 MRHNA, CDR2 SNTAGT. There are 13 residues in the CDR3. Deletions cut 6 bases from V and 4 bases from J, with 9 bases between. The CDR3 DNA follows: TGTGCCAGCAGCTTAGACAGCACCGGGGAGCTGTTTTTT. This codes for CASSLDSTGELFF.

The CDR3 here is CRGDSNTGELFF. The CDR3 DNA reads as TGCCGAGGGGACAGTAACACCGGGGAGCTGTTTTTT. The rearrangement joins TRBV29-1 to TRBJ2-2, with 7 bases that match TRBD1. The CDR3 contains 12 residues. Germline CDR1 is SQVTM and CDR2 is ANQGSEA.

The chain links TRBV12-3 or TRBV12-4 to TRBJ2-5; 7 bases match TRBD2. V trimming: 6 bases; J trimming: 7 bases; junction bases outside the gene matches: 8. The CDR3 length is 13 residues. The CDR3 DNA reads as TGTGCCAGCAGCTCCGGACTAGTAGGGACCCAGTACTTC. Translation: CASSSGLVGTQYF.

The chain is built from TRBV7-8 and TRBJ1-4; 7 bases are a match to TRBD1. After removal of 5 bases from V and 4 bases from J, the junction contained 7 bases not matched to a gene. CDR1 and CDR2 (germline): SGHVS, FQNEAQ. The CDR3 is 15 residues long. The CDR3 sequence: CASSQSGQINEKLFF. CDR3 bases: TGTGCCAGCAGCCAATCGGGACAGATTAATGAAAAACTGTTTTTT.

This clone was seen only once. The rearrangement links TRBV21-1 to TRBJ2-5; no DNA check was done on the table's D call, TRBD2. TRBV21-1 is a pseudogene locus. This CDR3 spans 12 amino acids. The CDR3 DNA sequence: TGTGCCAGCAGCAAGCTCTGGGAGGCCCAGTACTTC. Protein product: CASSKLWEAQYF.

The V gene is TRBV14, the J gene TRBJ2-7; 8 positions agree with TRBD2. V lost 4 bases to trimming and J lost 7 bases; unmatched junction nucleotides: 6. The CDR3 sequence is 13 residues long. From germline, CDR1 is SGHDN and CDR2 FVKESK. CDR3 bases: TGTGCCAGCAGCCTCCTGCGCGGGGGGGAGCAGTACTTC. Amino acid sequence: CASSLLRGGEQYF.

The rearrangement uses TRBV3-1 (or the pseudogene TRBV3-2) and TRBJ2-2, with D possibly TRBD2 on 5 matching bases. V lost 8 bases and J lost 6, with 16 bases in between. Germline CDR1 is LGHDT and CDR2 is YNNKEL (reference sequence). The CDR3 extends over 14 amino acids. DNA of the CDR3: TGTGCCAGCTCCCAGGAGGCGGTTGCCGGGGAGCTGTTTTTT. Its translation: CASSQEAVAGELFF.

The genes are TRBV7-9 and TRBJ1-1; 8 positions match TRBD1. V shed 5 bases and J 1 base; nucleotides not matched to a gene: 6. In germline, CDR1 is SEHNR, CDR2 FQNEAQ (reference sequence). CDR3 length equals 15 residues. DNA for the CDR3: TGTGCCAGCAGCGTACAGGGGGTAGGGAACACTGAAGCTTTCTTT. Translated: CASSVQGVGNTEAFF.

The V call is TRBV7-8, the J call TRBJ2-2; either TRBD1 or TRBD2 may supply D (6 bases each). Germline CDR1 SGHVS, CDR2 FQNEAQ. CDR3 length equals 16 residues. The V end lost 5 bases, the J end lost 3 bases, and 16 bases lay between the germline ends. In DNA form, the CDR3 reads TGTGCCAGCAGCCGAGGGGAAGGGGGGTACACCGGGGAGCTGTTTTTT. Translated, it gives CASSRGEGGYTGELFF.

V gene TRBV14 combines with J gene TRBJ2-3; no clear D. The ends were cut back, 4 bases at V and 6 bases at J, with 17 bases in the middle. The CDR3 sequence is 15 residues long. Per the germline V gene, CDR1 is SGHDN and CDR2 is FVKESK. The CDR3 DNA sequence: TGTGCCAGCAGCCTCCATACCCCCTCGGTCGATACGCAGTATTTT. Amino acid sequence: CASSLHTPSVDTQYF. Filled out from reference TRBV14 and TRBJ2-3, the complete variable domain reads EAGVTQFPSHSVIEKGQTVTLRCDPISGHDNLYWYRRVMGKEIKFLLHFVKESKQDESGMPNNRFLAERTGGTYSTLKVQPAELEDSGVYFCASSLHTPSVDTQYFGPGTRLTVL.

In nucleotides, the CDR3 is TGCGCCACTACTAGCGGGGGAGTCTACGAGCAGTACTTC. Protein product: CATTSGGVYEQYF. The rearrangement links TRBV10-2 to TRBJ2-7; 11 bases agree with TRBD2. Germline V lookup: CDR1 WSHSY, CDR2 SAAADI. The length of the CDR3 is 13 residues. V was pared by 10 bases and J by 3 bases, with 5 bases of the junction left unmatched.